The text below deals with one T cell receptor (beta chain). Antigen: not known. The source of the sample is a study of cytomegalovirus exposure and HLA in healthy donors. Study observations and caveats: Most TCR beta V segments were productive about 90% or about 30% of the time in an earlier analysis.

In germline, CDR1 is MGHRA, CDR2 YSYEKL. This CDR3 comprises 14 residues. The ends were cut back, 4 bases at V and 3 bases at J, with 12 bases in the middle. Amplification used 60 Vbeta primers and 13 Jbeta primers. The repertoire was sequenced with immunoSEQ multiplex PCR; TCRdb's copy has only in-frame clones and lacks some. This sample carries some 170,000 clones, roughly 80% of them seen once, and the ten largest clones take about 4.7%. The sequence came from a man younger than 45 in good health and CMV-seronegative. Sequenced sample: PBMCs. This sequence joins TRBV4-1 and TRBJ1-2; D may be TRBD1 (5 bases). The CDR3 DNA is TGCGCCAGCAGCCTCCTCAGGGTCCACTATGGCTACACCTTC. It is translated as CASSLLRVHYGYTF.